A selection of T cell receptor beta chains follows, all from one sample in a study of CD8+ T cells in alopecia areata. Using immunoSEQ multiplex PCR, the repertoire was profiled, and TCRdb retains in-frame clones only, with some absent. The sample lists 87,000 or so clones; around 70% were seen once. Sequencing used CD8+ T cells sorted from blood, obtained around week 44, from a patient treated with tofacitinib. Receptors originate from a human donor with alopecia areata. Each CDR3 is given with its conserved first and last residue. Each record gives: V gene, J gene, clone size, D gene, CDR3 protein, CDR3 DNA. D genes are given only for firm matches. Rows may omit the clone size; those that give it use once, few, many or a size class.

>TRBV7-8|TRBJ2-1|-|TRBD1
CASSFPQGATYNEQFF
TGTGCCAGCAGCTTTCCCCAGGGGGCAACTTACAATGAGCAGTTCTTC
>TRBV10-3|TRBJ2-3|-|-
CAIGEESYTDTQYF
TGTGCCATCGGGGAGGAGAGTTACACAGATACGCAGTATTTT
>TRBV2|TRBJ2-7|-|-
CASKEGAFYEQYF
TGTGCCAGCAAAGAAGGGGCGTTCTACGAGCAGTACTTC
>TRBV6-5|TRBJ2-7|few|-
CASRTREKGIYEQYF
TGTGCCAGCAGAACTAGGGAGAAGGGGATTTACGAGCAGTACTTC
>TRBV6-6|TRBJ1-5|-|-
CASSRRDQPQHF
TGTGCCAGCAGTCGCCGAGATCAGCCCCAGCATTTT
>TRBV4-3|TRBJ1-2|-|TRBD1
CASSPTPGGADGYTF
TGCGCCAGCAGCCCGACTCCAGGGGGCGCGGATGGCTACACCTTC
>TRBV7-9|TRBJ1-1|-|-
CASSPSLEAFF
TGTGCCAGCAGCCCCAGCTTGGAAGCTTTCTTT
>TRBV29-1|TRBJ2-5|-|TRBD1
CSVEESWDSQETQYF
TGCAGCGTTGAAGAGAGTTGGGACAGCCAAGAGACCCAGTACTTC
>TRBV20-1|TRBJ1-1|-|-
CSSSFGTEAFF
TGCAGCAGTAGCTTCGGCACTGAAGCTTTCTTT
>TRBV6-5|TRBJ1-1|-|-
CASSYGEGPEAFF
TGTGCCAGCAGTTACGGGGAGGGACCTGAAGCTTTCTTT
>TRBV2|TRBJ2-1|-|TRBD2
CASSLLAGINEQFF
TGTGCCAGCAGTTTACTAGCGGGGATCAATGAGCAGTTCTTC
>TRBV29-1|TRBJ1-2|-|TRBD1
CSVEGQGLMGYGYTF
TGCAGCGTTGAGGGACAGGGGTTGATGGGGTATGGCTACACCTTC
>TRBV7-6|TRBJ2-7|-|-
CASSSGDSPNYEQYF
TGTGCCAGCAGCTCCGGGGACTCCCCAAACTACGAGCAGTACTTC
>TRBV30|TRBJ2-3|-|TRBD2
CAWSRGGGYDTQYF
TGTGCCTGGAGTCGCGGCGGGGGGTACGATACGCAGTATTTT
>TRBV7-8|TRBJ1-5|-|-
CASSFRTENQPQHF
TGTGCCAGCAGCTTCAGGACGGAAAATCAGCCCCAGCATTTT
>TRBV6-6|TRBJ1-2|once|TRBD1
CASRPGTDYYGYTF
TGTGCCAGCAGGCCCGGGACAGACTACTATGGCTACACCTTC
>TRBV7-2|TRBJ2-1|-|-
CASRLKAGSYNEQFF
TGTGCCAGCAGGTTAAAGGCAGGCTCCTACAATGAGCAGTTCTTC
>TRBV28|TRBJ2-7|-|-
CASAISNSYEQYF
TGTGCCAGCGCTATATCCAACTCCTACGAGCAGTACTTC
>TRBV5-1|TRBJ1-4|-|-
CASSLEGRWGNEKLFF
TGCGCCAGCAGCTTGGAGGGCCGCTGGGGGAATGAAAAACTGTTTTTT
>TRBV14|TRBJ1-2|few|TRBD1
CASSQALTGTGIDGYTF
TGTGCCAGCAGCCAAGCCCTCACCGGGACAGGGATAGATGGCTACACCTTC
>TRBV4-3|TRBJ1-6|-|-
CASSQWGRSPLHF
TGCGCCAGCAGCCAATGGGGTCGGTCACCCCTCCACTTT
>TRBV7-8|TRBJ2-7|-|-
CASSQRVTYEQYF
TGTGCCAGCAGCCAACGGGTAACCTACGAGCAGTACTTC
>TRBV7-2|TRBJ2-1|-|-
CASSGWTNNEQFF
TGTGCCAGCAGCGGCTGGACCAACAATGAGCAGTTCTTC
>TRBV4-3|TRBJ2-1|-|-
CASSQDTDLNEQFF
TGCGCCAGCAGCCAAGATACGGATCTCAATGAGCAGTTCTTC
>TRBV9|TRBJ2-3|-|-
CASSVVPTDTQYF
TGTGCCAGCAGCGTAGTGCCCACAGATACGCAGTATTTT
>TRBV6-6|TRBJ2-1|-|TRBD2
CASSYVAGGGDEQFF
TGTGCCAGCAGTTACGTCGCGGGGGGCGGCGATGAGCAGTTCTTC
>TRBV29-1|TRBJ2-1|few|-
CSVAWTDSYNEQFF
TGCAGCGTTGCCTGGACGGACTCCTACAATGAGCAGTTCTTC
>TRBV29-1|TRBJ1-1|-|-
CSVVGGNTEAFF
TGCAGCGTTGTCGGGGGGAACACTGAAGCTTTCTTT
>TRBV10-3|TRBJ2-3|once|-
CAISEPNRPDTQYF
TGTGCCATCAGTGAGCCCAATAGGCCAGATACGCAGTATTTT
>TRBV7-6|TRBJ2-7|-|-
CASSLAQGNEQYF
TGCGCCAGCAGCTTAGCGCAGGGGAACGAGCAGTACTTC
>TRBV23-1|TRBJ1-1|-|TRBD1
CASSQRFRKTGYRYANTEAFF
TGCGCCAGCAGTCAACGATTTAGGAAGACAGGGTATAGATATGCGAACACTGAAGCTTTCTTT
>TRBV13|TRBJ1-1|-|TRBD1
CASSPRTGVNTEAFF
TGTGCCAGCAGCCCACGTACAGGGGTGAACACTGAAGCTTTCTTT
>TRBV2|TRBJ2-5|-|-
CASSDGRTGETQYF
TGTGCCAGCAGTGACGGACGGACCGGAGAGACCCAGTACTTC
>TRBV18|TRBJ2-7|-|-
CASSPGSYEQYF
TGTGCCAGCTCACCGGGCTCCTACGAGCAGTACTTC
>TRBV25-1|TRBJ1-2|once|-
CASRGGRPYGYTF
TGTGCCAGCAGGGGTGGGAGACCTTATGGCTACACCTTC
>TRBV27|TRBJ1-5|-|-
CASSPSIGESNQPQHF
TGTGCCAGCAGCCCCTCTATCGGCGAGTCCAATCAGCCCCAGCATTTT
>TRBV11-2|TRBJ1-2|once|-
CASSLAGRDNPYGYTF
TGTGCCAGCAGCTTAGCAGGGAGGGATAATCCCTATGGCTACACCTTC
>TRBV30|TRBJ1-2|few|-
CAWSFGVDYTF
TGTGCCTGGAGCTTTGGGGTTGACTACACCTTC
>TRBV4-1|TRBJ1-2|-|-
CASSQPDIYGYTF
TGCGCCAGCAGCCAACCAGACATCTATGGCTACACCTTC
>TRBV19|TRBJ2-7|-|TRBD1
CASSIVFDRGNEQYF
TGTGCCAGTAGTATAGTTTTCGACAGGGGCAACGAGCAGTACTTC
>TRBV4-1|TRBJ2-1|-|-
CASSQDRNRYDGQFF
TGCGCCAGCAGCCAAGATCGCAACCGATACGATGGGCAGTTCTTC
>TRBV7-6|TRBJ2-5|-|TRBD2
CASSLTSGDQETQYF
TGTGCCAGCAGCTTAACTAGCGGGGACCAAGAGACCCAGTACTTC
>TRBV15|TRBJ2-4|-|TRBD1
CATSRDRGQGIQNIQYF
TGTGCCACCAGCAGAGATCGGGGACAGGGTATCCAAAACATTCAGTACTTC
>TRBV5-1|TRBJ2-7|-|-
CASSFGPGNTYEQYF
TGCGCCAGCAGCTTTGGTCCTGGCAACACCTACGAGCAGTACTTC
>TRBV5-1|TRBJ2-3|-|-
CASSSGTDTQYF
TGCGCCAGCAGCTCCGGCACAGATACGCAGTATTTT
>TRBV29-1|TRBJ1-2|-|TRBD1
CSVELGTGGIDYGYTF
TGCAGCGTTGAACTTGGGACAGGGGGCATCGACTATGGCTACACCTTC
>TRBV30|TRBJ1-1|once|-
CAGTRLGTEAFF
TGTGCCGGGACGCGGCTGGGGACTGAAGCTTTCTTT
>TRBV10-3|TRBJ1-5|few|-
CAISPDSNQPQHF
TGTGCCATCTCTCCAGATAGCAATCAGCCCCAGCATTTT
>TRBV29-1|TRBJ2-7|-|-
CSVEQDTEQYF
TGCAGCGTTGAACAGGATACCGAGCAGTACTTC
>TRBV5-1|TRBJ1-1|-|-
CASSLDSFLTTEAFF
TGCGCCAGCAGCTTGGACAGCTTTCTGACCACTGAAGCTTTCTTT
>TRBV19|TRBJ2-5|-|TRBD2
CATSTLGGGPIETQYF
TGTGCCACCTCTACCCTCGGCGGGGGACCCATAGAGACCCAGTACTTC
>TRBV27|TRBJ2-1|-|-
CASSLARAGNEQFF
TGTGCCAGCAGTTTAGCCAGGGCGGGAAATGAGCAGTTCTTC
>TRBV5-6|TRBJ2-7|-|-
CASSLVGSGRGQYF
TGTGCCAGCAGCTTGGTCGGGAGTGGACGGGGACAGTACTTC
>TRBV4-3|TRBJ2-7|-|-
CASSQDGGLRAYEQYF
TGCGCCAGCAGCCAAGATGGGGGGCTCAGGGCCTACGAGCAGTACTTC